This T cell receptor beta chain was recorded in a study of CD8 T cells in Susac syndrome. This CDR3 has 12 residues. With 3 bases removed from V and 5 bases from J, the gap between germline ends came to 7 bases. TCR beta was sequenced from blood CD8+ and CD4+ T cells. Healthy donors constituted the control group, matched for age and sex. Through negative isolation, CD4+ and CD8+ T cells were obtained, while TEMRA cells were enriched using FACS. Reverse transcription of roughly 0.45 to 1 ug RNA used random hexamers. TCR beta CDR3 was amplified by immunoSEQ multiplex PCR. This amplification extended across 54 Vbeta and 13 Jbeta segments. TCRdb passed the immunoSEQ multiplex PCR reads through MiXCR, listing each CDR3 protein once. The sample holds about 160,000 distinct CDR3 sequences, about 92% seen once. The sample holds one count of this clonotype.

The clonotype was recovered from a human donor in good health. V gene TRBV12-3 or TRBV12-4 combines with J gene TRBJ1-1; D is uncertain. The sample was CD4+ T cells from PBMCs. CDR3 nucleotides: TGTGCCAGCAGTTTCATGGGAACTGAAGCTTTCTTT. Protein product: CASSFMGTEAFF.